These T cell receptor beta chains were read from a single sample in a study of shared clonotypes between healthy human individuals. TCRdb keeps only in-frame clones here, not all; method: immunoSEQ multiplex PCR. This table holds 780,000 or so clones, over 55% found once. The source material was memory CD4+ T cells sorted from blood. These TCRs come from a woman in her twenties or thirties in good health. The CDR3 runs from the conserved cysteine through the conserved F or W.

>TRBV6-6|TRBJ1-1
CASTEGTVNTEAFF
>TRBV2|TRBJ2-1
CAKREAGGVNEQFF
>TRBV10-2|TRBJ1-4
CASSEEVRREKLFF
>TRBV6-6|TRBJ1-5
CASSYSSGYSNQPQHF
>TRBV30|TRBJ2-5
CAWSVLGLQETQYF
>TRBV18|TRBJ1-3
CASSPPVSGPISGNTIYF
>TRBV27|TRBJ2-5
CASGSGTPGRETQYF
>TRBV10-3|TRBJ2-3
CAISPGTSGRATDTQYF
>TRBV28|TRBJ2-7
CASSPGTGGSYEQYF
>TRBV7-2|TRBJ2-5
CASSLSLAGGQETQYF
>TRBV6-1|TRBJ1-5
CASSEVGNQPQHF
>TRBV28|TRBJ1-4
CASSLWGGREKLFF
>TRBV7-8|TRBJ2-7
CASSSRSAGPYEQYF
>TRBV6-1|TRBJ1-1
CASSDRTGGIYKAFF
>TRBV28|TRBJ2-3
CASSLYRGVDTQYF
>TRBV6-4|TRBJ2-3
CASSEALAGGSDTQYF
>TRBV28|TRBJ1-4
CASSLDGGLMEKLFF
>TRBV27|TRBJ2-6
CASSPGNSGANVLTF